The next 9 T cell receptor beta chains were all read from a single sample in a study of cytomegalovirus exposure and HLA in healthy donors. In the PCR, 60 Vbeta and 13 Jbeta primers were used. TCRdb keeps only in-frame clones here, not all; method: immunoSEQ multiplex PCR. Here the sample spans under 150,000 clones, around 80% being singletons. Sequenced sample: PBMCs. The receptors were sampled from a woman between 40 and 50 years old in good health and CMV-seronegative.

This clone was observed once. This sequence joins TRBV7-9 and TRBJ1-1; a weak D match, TRBD1 (5 bases). Trimming stripped 8 bases from V and 8 bases from J, with 6 bases between. The CDR3 covers 9 residues. Germline CDR1 is SEHNR and CDR2 is FQNEAQ (reference sequence). The CDR3 protein is CASGGEAFF. DNA for the CDR3: TGTGCCAGCGGGGGGGAAGCTTTCTTT. The full variable domain, with the rest looked up from reference TRBV7-9 and TRBJ1-1, is DTGVSQNPRHKITKRGQNVTFRCDPISEHNRLYWYRQTLGQGPEFLTYFQNEAQLEKSRLLSDRFSAERPKGSFSTLEIQRTEQGDSAMYLCASGGEAFFGQGTRLTVV.

The J gene is TRBJ2-1, the V gene TRBV7-3; TRBD2 agrees at 8 bases. CDR1 is SGHTA, CDR2 FQGTGA, per germline. The junction had 2 bases not matched to a gene; V was cut back by 1 base and J by 0 bases. The CDR3 contains 16 residues. The CDR3, as DNA: TGTGCCAGCAGCTTAATCGGGGGGGCCTCCTACAATGAGCAGTTCTTC. Translating gives CASSLIGGASYNEQFF.

The chain carries TRBV11-3 and TRBJ2-1, with TRBD2 matching over 7 bases. The CDR3 is 14 amino acids. Per the germline V gene, CDR1 is SGHNT and CDR2 is YENEEA. Trimming removed 1 base from V and 8 bases from J; junction bases left unmatched: 5. The CDR3 DNA is TGTGCCAGCAGCTTAGCGGTGGGAGGGGATGAGCAGTTCTTC. Translation: CASSLAVGGDEQFF.

This clone appeared a single time. This chain links TRBV13 with TRBJ2-3; 8 bases are shared with TRBD1. The CDR3 spans 13 residues. CDR1 and CDR2 (germline): PRHDT, FYEKMQ (reference sequence). J gave up 5 bases and V 4 bases, and 2 bases lay outside the gene matches. CDR3 in DNA: TGTGCCAGCAGCTACAGGGGGGAAGATACGCAGTATTTT. Its protein is CASSYRGEDTQYF.

This chain connects TRBV7-8 to TRBJ2-1, with 7 bases fitting TRBD2. This CDR3 comprises 16 residues. V lost 1 base, J lost 5 bases, and 8 bases stayed unmatched. CDR1 SGHVS and CDR2 FQNEAQ come from the germline V gene. CDR3 region: CASSLVGGSGDNEQFF. Here the CDR3 DNA reads TGTGCCAGCAGCTTAGTTGGCGGGAGCGGGGACAATGAGCAGTTCTTC.

The gene calls are TRBV7-8 and TRBJ2-7; TRBD1 matches 7 bases. This CDR3 is built from 15 residues. V gave up 0 bases and J gave up 6 bases; unmatched junction bases: 8. In germline, CDR1 is SGHVS, CDR2 FQNEAQ. CDR3 nucleotide sequence: TGTGCCAGCAGCTTAGCCAGCGTGGGGACAGCCGAGCAGTACTTC. Residues: CASSLASVGTAEQYF.

The chain links TRBV4-1 to TRBJ1-1; D is ambiguous. Trimming stripped 5 bases from V and 4 bases from J, with 8 bases between. CDR1 MGHRA and CDR2 YSYEKL come from the germline V gene. The CDR3 has 12 amino acids. CDR3 bases: TGCGCCAGCAGCTACACGGGCACTGAAGCTTTCTTT. The encoded protein is CASSYTGTEAFF.

This clone was found a few times. V gene TRBV4-2 combines with J gene TRBJ1-1, with TRBD1 matching 7 bases. The CDR3 is 15 residues long. Germline-derived CDR1 and CDR2 are LGHNA and YNFKEQ. The V gene end was trimmed by 0 bases and the J gene end by 5 bases; junction bases not matched to a gene: 6. CDR3 sequence (DNA): TGTGCCAGCAGCCAAGATGTGAGGGGGCGAACTGAAGCTTTCTTT. Its protein is CASSQDVRGRTEAFF.

V usage is TRBV25-1 and J usage is TRBJ2-2; 8 bases map to TRBD2. The germline V gene encodes CDR1 MGHDK and CDR2 SYGVNS. The CDR3 has 15 amino acids. V trimming: 0 bases; J trimming: 8 bases; junction bases outside the gene matches: 5. CDR3 sequence reads: CASSEYGGAVGELFF. The CDR3 region has the DNA TGTGCCAGCAGTGAATACGGGGGGGCCGTGGGGGAGCTGTTTTTT.